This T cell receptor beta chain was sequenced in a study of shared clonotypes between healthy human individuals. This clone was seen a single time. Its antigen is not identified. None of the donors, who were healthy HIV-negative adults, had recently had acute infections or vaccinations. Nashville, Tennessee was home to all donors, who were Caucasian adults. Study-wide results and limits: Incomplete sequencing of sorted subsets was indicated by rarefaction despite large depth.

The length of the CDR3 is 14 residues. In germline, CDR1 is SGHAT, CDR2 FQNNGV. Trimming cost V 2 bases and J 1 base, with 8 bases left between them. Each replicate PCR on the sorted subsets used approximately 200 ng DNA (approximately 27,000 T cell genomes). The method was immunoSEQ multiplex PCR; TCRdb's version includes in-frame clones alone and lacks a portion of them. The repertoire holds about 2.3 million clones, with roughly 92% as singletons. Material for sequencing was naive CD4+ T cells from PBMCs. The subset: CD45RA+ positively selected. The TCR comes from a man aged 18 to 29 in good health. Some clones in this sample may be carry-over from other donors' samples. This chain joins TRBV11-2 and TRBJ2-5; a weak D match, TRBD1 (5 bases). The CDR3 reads CASSLTQGQETQYF. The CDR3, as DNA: TGTGCCAGCAGCTTAACGCAGGGCCAAGAGACCCAGTACTTC.